Here is one T cell receptor beta chain with its context. Its antigen is as yet unknown. This sample was taken from a study of T cells in tumors after PD-1 blockade. Overall study: Prior checkpoint blockade, systemic immunosuppressant use, or anti-cancer therapy within 4 weeks excluded patients. Either cemiplimab 350 mg every 2 weeks or pembrolizumab 200 mg every 3 weeks was given. Study-wide points: Around two fifths of tumor TCR clonotypes were also found in blood.

This CDR3 is built from 14 residues. The V end lost 2 bases, the J end lost 5 bases, and 12 bases lay between the germline ends. CDR1 is LGHDT, CDR2 YNNKEL, per germline (reference sequence). Using immunoSEQ multiplex PCR, the repertoire was profiled, and TCRdb retains in-frame clones only, with some absent. The table records around 51,000 clones, roughly 80% of them present only once. The clonotype comes from a human donor with basal cell carcinoma. Here the sequenced sample was PBMCs, taken before anti-PD-1 treatment. The chain has TRBV3-1 (or the pseudogene TRBV3-2) and TRBJ2-5; D perhaps matches TRBD1 (6 bases). This chain's CDR3 is CASSQQSRGETQYF. In nucleotides, the CDR3 is TGTGCCAGCAGCCAACAATCGAGGGGGGAGACCCAGTACTTC.